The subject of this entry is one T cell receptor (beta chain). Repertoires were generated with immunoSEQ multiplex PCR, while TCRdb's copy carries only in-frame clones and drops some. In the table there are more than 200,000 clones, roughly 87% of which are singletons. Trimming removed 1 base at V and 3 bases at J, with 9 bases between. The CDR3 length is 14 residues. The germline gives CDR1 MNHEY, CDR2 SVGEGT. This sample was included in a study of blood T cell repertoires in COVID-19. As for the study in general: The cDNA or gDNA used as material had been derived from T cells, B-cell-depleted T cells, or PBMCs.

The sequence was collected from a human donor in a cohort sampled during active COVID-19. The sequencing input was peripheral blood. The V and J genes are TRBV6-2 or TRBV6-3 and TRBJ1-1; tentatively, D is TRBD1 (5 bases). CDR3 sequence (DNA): TGTGCCAGCAGTTACTGGGGCGCGGACACTGAAGCTTTCTTT. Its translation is CASSYWGADTEAFF.